This T cell receptor (beta chain) was identified in a study of PD-L1 blockade in urothelial cancer. This CDR3 is built from 14 residues. The J segment lost 8 bases and the V segment lost 6 bases, leaving 9 bases of the junction unmatched. Germline V gene lookup returns CDR1 MNHNY and CDR2 SVGAGI (reference sequence). Method: immunoSEQ multiplex PCR; TCRdb's copy keeps in-frame clones and lacks some. Of about 95,000 clones listed, about nine tenths are singletons. Time point noted: pretreatment peripheral blood. The sample in question was PBMCs, obtained around atezolizumab (anti-PD-L1) treatment. The sequence came from a man in his 60s with urothelial cancer. The chain uses TRBV6-6 and TRBJ1-2; 10 bases match TRBD1. The CDR3 DNA reads TGTGCCAGCAGGTCGACAGGGGGCATTTCGGGCTACACCTTC. Its protein is CASRSTGGISGYTF.